This is a list of T cell receptor beta chains from one sample in a study of Tregs in tolerant kidney transplant recipients. Sequencing was performed with immunoSEQ multiplex PCR; in TCRdb, only in-frame clones are kept and a portion is missing. Among roughly 80,000 clones, roughly nine tenths were seen once, and the ten largest hold around 1.4%. This specimen consisted of CD4+ T cells from blood (PBMCs), obtained 24 months after the transplant. The receptor set was obtained from a human patient who received a combined kidney and bone marrow transplant. Some T cells may originate from the graft donor. The CDR3 runs from the conserved cysteine through the conserved F or W. The D gene is left open where the match is weak. Some rows mark clone size as missing; the rest say once, few, many or name a class of expanded clone.

j_call,clone_size,d_call,v_call,cdr3_nt,cdr3_aa
TRBJ2-5,.,TRBD2,TRBV10-1,TGCGCCACCCCCTGGGCTAGCGGGGGCCAAGAGACCCAGTACTTC,CATPWASGGQETQYF
TRBJ1-1,.,.,TRBV6-1,TGTGCCAGCAGTGAAGGTGGGAGTGGGTTTTGGAACACTGAAGCTTTCTTT,CASSEGGSGFWNTEAFF
TRBJ2-2,.,TRBD2,TRBV11-2,TGTGCCAGCAGCCGGGGGGAGGTCTTAACCGGGGAGCTGTTTTTT,CASSRGEVLTGELFF
TRBJ2-1,.,TRBD1,TRBV18,TGTGCCAGCTCACCAACCGGGACAGGGGCCTACAATGAGCAGTTCTTC,CASSPTGTGAYNEQFF
TRBJ2-5,few,.,TRBV7-3,TGTGCCAGCAGTCAAATCGCGGGTGAAAAGACCCAGTACTTC,CASSQIAGEKTQYF
TRBJ1-2,.,TRBD1,TRBV4-1,TGCGCCAGCAGCCATCCCACAGGGGGCAGCTATGGCTACACCTTC,CASSHPTGGSYGYTF
TRBJ1-6,few,.,TRBV2,TGTGCCAGCAGTGAGGTGGGGCGAAGGCGGTCACCCCTCCACTTT,CASSEVGRRRSPLHF
TRBJ2-7,.,.,TRBV7-2,TGTGCCAGCAGCCCCCGCGGGCCCTCCTACGAGCAGTACTTC,CASSPRGPSYEQYF
TRBJ1-2,.,.,TRBV18,TGTGCCAGCTCACTACAGGGATCAGGTGGGGGCTACACCTTC,CASSLQGSGGGYTF
TRBJ2-7,.,.,TRBV10-3,TGTGCCATGCAAAGGGAGATGTTCTACGAGCAGTACTTC,CAMQREMFYEQYF
TRBJ2-5,.,.,TRBV19,TGTGCCAGCCGCCCGGGGCAGGGGTATTGGGAGACCCAGTACTTC,CASRPGQGYWETQYF